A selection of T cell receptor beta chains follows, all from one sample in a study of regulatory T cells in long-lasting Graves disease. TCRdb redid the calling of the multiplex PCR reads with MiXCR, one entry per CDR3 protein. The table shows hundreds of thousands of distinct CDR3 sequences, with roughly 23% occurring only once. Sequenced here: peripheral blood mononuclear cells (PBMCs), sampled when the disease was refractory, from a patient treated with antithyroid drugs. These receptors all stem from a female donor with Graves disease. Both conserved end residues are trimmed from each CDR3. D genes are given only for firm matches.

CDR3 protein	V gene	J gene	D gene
SARDSSPLAGFYEQY	TRBV20-1	TRBJ2-7	-
ASSPGTGDTYGYT	TRBV9	TRBJ1-2	TRBD1
ASSLSPELMNTEAF	TRBV27	TRBJ1-1	-
ASSPDEQF	TRBV7-9	TRBJ2-1	-
ASSATSGGHYNEQF	TRBV2	TRBJ2-1	TRBD2
ASSSHMSGRVSPLH	TRBV28	TRBJ1-6	-
ASSYAGQTTSYEQY	TRBV6-5	TRBJ2-7	-
ASSQKDRGSSYEQY	TRBV3-2	TRBJ2-7	-
AGRGTENTGELF	TRBV28	TRBJ2-2	TRBD1
ASRPDGAGANVLT	TRBV5-1	TRBJ2-6	-
SARGTGNEKLF	TRBV20-1	TRBJ1-4	TRBD1
SARERRWNTEAF	TRBV20-1	TRBJ1-1	-
ASSSTGTGLYEQY	TRBV6-1	TRBJ2-7	TRBD1
ASSFLSGAGEQY	TRBV28	TRBJ2-7	-
ATRYRDDNQPQH	TRBV6-1	TRBJ1-5	-
ASRRSSYNSPLH	TRBV7-2	TRBJ1-6	-
ASTLMSSPSKGIKNIQY	TRBV28	TRBJ2-4	-
ASSLNRVNEQY	TRBV13	TRBJ2-7	-
ASSPGTVGYT	TRBV27	TRBJ1-2	TRBD1
ASSLGTSGKYQETQY	TRBV11-2	TRBJ2-5	TRBD2
AISLSGRLEEQY	TRBV10-3	TRBJ2-7	TRBD2
ASSTWGETQY	TRBV12-3/TRBV12-4	TRBJ2-5	-
ASRIDRSANYGYT	TRBV6-1	TRBJ1-2	-
ASRGLVYEQF	TRBV2	TRBJ2-1	TRBD2
AGSEYTGELF	TRBV2	TRBJ2-2	-
AKQGQETQY	TRBV7-6	TRBJ2-5	TRBD1
ASSSQGWWTQY	TRBV7-2	TRBJ2-3	-
SASSPDILRGGNQPQH	TRBV20-1	TRBJ1-5	-
ASTPFRDRGEQY	TRBV12-3/TRBV12-4	TRBJ2-7	TRBD1
ASSLRTREQF	TRBV28	TRBJ2-1	-
SVAPGEYNEQF	TRBV29-1	TRBJ2-1	-
ASSQDRGGANYGYT	TRBV4-2	TRBJ1-2	TRBD1
ASSGRTGGMNGYT	TRBV18	TRBJ1-2	TRBD1